The source of this T cell receptor beta chain is a study of CD8 T cells in Susac syndrome. Study observations and caveats: The study conceded that relatively few individuals underwent its TCR sequencing and HLA analysis.

TCR beta was sequenced from blood CD8+ and CD4+ T cells. The TEMRA cells underwent FACS enrichment, while the CD8+ and CD4+ T cells underwent negative isolation. Of note for this clonotype: Antigen unknown.

V was trimmed by 1 base and J by 6 bases, leaving 10 bases between them. Germline CDR1 is LGHNA and CDR2 is YSLEER. This CDR3 region has 13 residues. RNA in amounts of roughly 0.5 to 1 ug was reverse transcribed with random hexamers. An immunoSEQ multiplex PCR generated amplified TCR beta CDR3 products spanning 54 Vbeta and 13 Jbeta. TCRdb redid the calling of the immunoSEQ multiplex PCR reads with MiXCR, one entry per CDR3 protein. The data contain 110,000 or so distinct CDR3 sequences, around nine tenths of them seen just once; the ten biggest clones take up approximately 0.13%. The source material was CD4+ T cells from PBMCs. This sequence originates from a human donor in good health. V is TRBV4-3 and J is TRBJ2-7; D not resolved. The CDR3 protein is CASSQVDGREQYF. CDR3 DNA sequence: TGCGCCAGCAGCCAAGTTGACGGACGCGAGCAGTACTTC.